This T cell receptor beta chain was obtained from a study of T cell repertoires in cytomegalovirus infection. About the study: A matching HLA type, together with CMV infection, was signaled by public TCR beta signatures.

The study's findings and limits: Cumulated frequencies of public TCR beta families served to identify carriers of CMV plus the relevant HLA.

This clonotype has at least ten counts. The antigen is unknown. The CDR3 consists of 15 residues. Germline V gene lookup returns CDR1 KGHSH and CDR2 LQKENI. Trimming removed 4 bases from V and 2 bases from J; junction bases left unmatched: 5. TCRdb re-called the reads through MiXCR, storing one row per CDR3 protein. The data contain roughly 320,000 distinct CDR3 sequences, about 8.8% of them singletons. The rearrangement uses TRBV18 and TRBJ2-7, with 10 positions matching TRBD1. The clonotype comes from a human donor in good health (CMV status not recorded). Some clones in this sample may be carry-over from other donors' samples. The source material was PBMCs. This chain's CDR3 is CASSLAGTGAYEQYV. CDR3 bases: TGTGCCAGCTCACTCGCCGGGACAGGGGCCTACGAGCAGTACGTC.